The entry below describes one T cell receptor (beta chain). How the authors handled the data: Estimation of nucleated cell counts relied on the amplification of reference gene primers. The protocol was immunoSEQ multiplex PCR, while the TCRdb copy is restricted to in-frame clones and leaves out a portion. D and trimming come from the DNA, and the V and J calls and clone size come from that table. The table has about 330,000 clones, 70% to 90% seen once. The entry originates in a study of blood T cell repertoires in COVID-19. Across the whole study: Italy, Spain and the United States were the sources of the convalescent and acute COVID-19 samples. Nucleic acid was either cDNA or gDNA, and it came from T cells, B-cell-depleted T cells, or PBMCs.

CDR3 length: 16 amino acids. J was trimmed by 2 bases and V by 1 base; bases with no gene match: 6. Germline CDR1 and CDR2: KGHSH and LQKENI. Specimen: peripheral blood. The V gene is TRBV18, the J gene TRBJ2-3, with 7 positions matching TRBD2. This sequence was found in a woman between 50 and 59 years old with active or convalescent COVID-19. This CDR3 reads CASSPLAGEHTDTQYF. In DNA form, the CDR3 reads TGTGCCAGCTCACCACTAGCGGGTGAGCACACAGATACGCAGTATTTT.